Listed below are T cell receptor beta chains from one sample, sequenced in a study of T cells in Graves' hyperthyroidism and ophthalmopathy. TCRdb reanalysed the multiplex PCR reads using MiXCR and keeps one entry per CDR3 protein. The sample holds 700,000 to 950,000 distinct CDR3 sequences; approximately 40% are singletons and the top ten take around 30%. Sequenced sample: blood. All receptors derive from a woman between 40 and 50 years old with Graves' hyperthyroidism. Both conserved end residues are part of each CDR3. The D gene is left open where the match is weak. Rows give clone size only sometimes, using once, few, many, or a class for an expanded clone.

d_call	j_call	clone_size	v_call	cdr3_nt	cdr3_aa
-	TRBJ2-7	many	TRBV10-3	TGTGCCATCAGCAATAGCTACGAGCAGTACTTC	CAISNSYEQYF
TRBD1	TRBJ1-3	-	TRBV7-2	TGTGCCAGCACCTCAGGGGGGGGCTCTGGAAACACCATATATTTT	CASTSGGGSGNTIYF
TRBD2	TRBJ2-5	many	TRBV24-1	TGTGCCACCTCAGTTGGAGTAGGACTAGGGAAAGAGACCCAGTACTTC	CATSVGVGLGKETQYF
TRBD1	TRBJ2-7	many	TRBV19	TGTGCCAGTAGTATAGATCGACAGGGACGAGCCGAGCAGTACTTC	CASSIDRQGRAEQYF
TRBD1	TRBJ1-1	-	TRBV10-3	TGTGCCAGCAGTTCCGTGCGGACAGGGGGCCACACTGAAGCCTTCTTT	CASSSVRTGGHTEAFF
TRBD1	TRBJ2-5	once	TRBV7-6	TGTGCCAGCAGCCCGGGACAGGGGAATGGGGAGACCCAGTACTTC	CASSPGQGNGETQYF
-	TRBJ1-1	-	TRBV7-2	TGTGCCAGCAGTTTATGGAATGGGGGATTCACTGAGGCTTTCTTT	CASSLWNGGFTEAFF
-	TRBJ1-1	many	TRBV19	TGTGCCAGTAGTACGCCTCACCAGAGGGGCAACACTGAAGCTTTCTTT	CASSTPHQRGNTEAFF
-	TRBJ1-5	many	TRBV7-9	TGTGCCAGCAGCTCGACTGAATTGTATCAGCCCCAGCATTTT	CASSSTELYQPQHF
TRBD1	TRBJ1-2	few	TRBV4-3	TGCGCCAGCAGCCAAGTGGGTAGCGGGACAGCTAACTATGGCTACACCTTC	CASSQVGSGTANYGYTF
TRBD1	TRBJ2-7	-	TRBV6-9	TGTGCCAGCAGTGGGGGGGGACAGGGTCTTTCCTACGAGCAGTACTTC	CASSGGGQGLSYEQYF
-	TRBJ1-1	many	TRBV5-4	TGTGCCAGCAGCCTACAGGACAGGAACACTGAAGCTTTCTTT	CASSLQDRNTEAFF
TRBD1	TRBJ2-1	-	TRBV7-9	TGTGCCAGCAGCTTAAGGGGGCCCTCCTACAATGAGCAGTTCTTC	CASSLRGPSYNEQFF
-	TRBJ2-7	few	TRBV6-5	TGTGCCACCACTACTTTGAGGGAGCAGTACTTC	CATTTLREQYF
-	TRBJ2-5	-	TRBV20-1	TGCAGTGCTAGCACCGGGCAGGGGAAAGAGACCCAGTACTTC	CSASTGQGKETQYF
TRBD2	TRBJ2-1	-	TRBV20-1	TGCAGTGCTACGGGCCGGGGGGTAGATGAGCAGTTCTTC	CSATGRGVDEQFF
-	TRBJ2-7	many	TRBV10-3	TGTGCCATCAGTGAACCCGGGGCCGGGAACGAGCAGTACTTC	CAISEPGAGNEQYF
TRBD1	TRBJ1-5	many	TRBV10-3	TGTGCCACTCAGGACAGGGGGGGCAATCAGCCCCAGCATTTT	CATQDRGGNQPQHF
-	TRBJ1-2	few	TRBV6-2/TRBV6-3	TGTGCCAGCAGTTACCCGGACCCAGCTAACTATGGCTACACCTTC	CASSYPDPANYGYTF
-	TRBJ2-7	-	TRBV6-5	TGTGCCAGCAGTTTCCGACAGGTTCGCTCCTACGAGCAGTACTTC	CASSFRQVRSYEQYF
TRBD1	TRBJ2-5	many	TRBV5-5	TGTGCCAGCAGCCCAGCGACAGGGGCCGAGACCCAGTACTTC	CASSPATGAETQYF
-	TRBJ2-2	few	TRBV19	TGTGCCAGTAGGAAGGGGAGCCGGCACACCGGGGAGCTGTTTTTT	CASRKGSRHTGELFF
-	TRBJ1-5	-	TRBV5-6	TGTGCCAGCACCACCCCTAACCACAATCAGCCCCAGCATTTT	CASTTPNHNQPQHF
TRBD1	TRBJ1-2	many	TRBV2	TGTGCCAGCAGTTTGGGACAGGGGGTAGAGTATGGCTACACCTTC	CASSLGQGVEYGYTF
TRBD1	TRBJ1-1	-	TRBV20-1	TGCAGTGCTAGAGGTGCCCAGGGGGCGACCACTGAAGCTTTCTTT	CSARGAQGATTEAFF
-	TRBJ1-1	few	TRBV6-2/TRBV6-3	TGTGCCAGCAGTTACGCCGGACAATGGACTGAAGCTTTCTTT	CASSYAGQWTEAFF
-	TRBJ2-7	-	TRBV7-2	TGTGCCGGACGGTCGGGGGCGGAGGGGTCAGGCGAGCAGTACTTC	CAGRSGAEGSGEQYF
-	TRBJ2-7	once	TRBV10-3	TGTGCCATCAGTGAGTCGGCCGGACAGAGAGAGTACTTC	CAISESAGQREYF
-	TRBJ2-7	many	TRBV19	TGTGCCAGTAGTATCACAGGTAGCTCCTACGAGCAGTACTTC	CASSITGSSYEQYF
-	TRBJ1-4	many	TRBV20-1	TGCAGTGCTAGCGAGAACCATGAAAAACTGTTTTTT	CSASENHEKLFF
TRBD1	TRBJ1-1	-	TRBV28	TGTGCCAGCAGTTTCCTCGACAGGGGTCTAAGGAACACTGAAGCTTTCTTT	CASSFLDRGLRNTEAFF